This note documents a single TCR beta chain sequence. This sample was taken from a study of blood T cell repertoires in COVID-19. Study-level information: From the United States, Italy and Spain came samples of acute and convalescent COVID-19.

The authors' processing: Amplifying reference gene primers gave estimates of nucleated cell counts. Produced via immunoSEQ multiplex PCR; TCRdb's table is partial and in-frame only. For V, J and clone size, that table is used; D and trimming come from the DNA. The table lists approximately 300,000 clones, roughly 90% of them singletons. The study recruited exposed participants who had met a COVID-19 case within 2 weeks before entry. The CDR3 consists of 14 residues. V was shortened by 5 bases and J by 8 bases, with 15 bases between the two germline ends. Germline CDR1 reads MNHEY; CDR2 reads SMNVEV (reference sequence).

The sequence was obtained from a woman between 25 and 40 years old who had been exposed to COVID-19. The gene calls are TRBV27 and TRBJ1-4; D might be TRBD1 (5 bases). Sequenced input: PBMCs or T cells enriched from blood (not recorded which). The chain's CDR3 is CASSLTVLSEKLFF. CDR3 bases: TGTGCCAGCAGTCTGACAGTTCTATCGGAAAAACTGTTTTTT.